One sample yielded the 2 T cell receptor beta chains listed below, sequenced in a study of blood T cell repertoires in COVID-19. Assay: immunoSEQ multiplex PCR; the TCRdb copy retains only in-frame clones and omits some. The table shows approximately 250,000 clones, with 70% to 90% occurring only once. The sample comprised peripheral blood. The receptors here all came from a man aged 35 to 55 with acute or convalescent COVID-19.

CDR3 sequence (DNA): TGTGCCAGCAGTACTCAGACAGGGTATTACTACGAGCAGTACTTC. Protein sequence: CASSTQTGYYYEQYF. The chain joins TRBV27 to TRBJ2-7, with 7 bases fitting TRBD1. V dropped 5 bases and J dropped 3; count of bases not matched to a gene: 10. The germline CDR1 and CDR2 sequences are MNHEY and SMNVEV (reference sequence). The CDR3 spans 15 residues.

The V and J genes are TRBV4-1 and TRBJ1-3; D possibly corresponds to TRBD1 (6 bases). The CDR3 totals 18 residues. V was pared by 1 base and J by 4 bases, with 20 bases between. Per germline, CDR1 MGHRA and CDR2 YSYEKL. Here the CDR3 DNA reads TGCGCCAGCAGCCAAGGGCTAGGGGCAGGGGTTGCAGGAAACACCATATATTTT. This codes for CASSQGLGAGVAGNTIYF.